This T cell receptor beta chain was identified in a study of identical twins' blood T cells. Each TCR cDNA library carried sample-specific barcodes on both ends. As originally analysed: Clonotypes per individual ranged from about 85,000 to nearly 500,000. TCRdb fed the 5' RACE reads into MiXCR, producing one record per CDR3 protein. These V and J calls rely on TCRdb rather than the paper's analysis. The sample includes roughly 340,000 distinct CDR3 sequences, more than 25% seen only once; the top ten take 6.1%. Overall study results and limits: Mainly, cloneset size products determined shared clonotypes, twins included.

This clonotype was counted between two and nine times. Its antigen is as yet unknown. The receptor was isolated from a woman aged 18 to 55 in good health. The source material was PBMCs.

The CDR3 DNA sequence: TGTGCCAGCAGTGAAGGTCCGGGGGCGCCGAATGAGCAGTTCTTC. This gives the protein CASSEGPGAPNEQFF. This rearrangement joins TRBV2 to TRBJ2-1, with D perhaps given as TRBD1 or TRBD2 (6 bases each). This CDR3 contains 15 residues. The ends were cut back, 1 base at V and 7 bases at J, with 14 bases in the middle. CDR1 and CDR2 from the germline V gene are SNHLY and FYNNEI.